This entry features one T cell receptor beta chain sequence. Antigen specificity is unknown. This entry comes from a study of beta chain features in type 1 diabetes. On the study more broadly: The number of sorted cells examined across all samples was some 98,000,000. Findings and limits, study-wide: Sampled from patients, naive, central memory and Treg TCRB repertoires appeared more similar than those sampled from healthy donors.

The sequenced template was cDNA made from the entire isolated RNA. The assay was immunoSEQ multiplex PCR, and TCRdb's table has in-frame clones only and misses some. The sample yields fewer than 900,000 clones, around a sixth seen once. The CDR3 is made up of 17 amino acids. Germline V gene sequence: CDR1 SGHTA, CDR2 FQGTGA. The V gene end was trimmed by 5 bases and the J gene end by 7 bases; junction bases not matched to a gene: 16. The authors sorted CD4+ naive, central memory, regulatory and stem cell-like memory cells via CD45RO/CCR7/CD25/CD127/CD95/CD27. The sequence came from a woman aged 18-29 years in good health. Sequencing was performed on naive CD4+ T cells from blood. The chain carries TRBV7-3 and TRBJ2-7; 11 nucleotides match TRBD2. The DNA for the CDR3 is TGTGCCAGCAGCCCATCTCCTAGCGGGAGGTTTCCGGGGGAGCAGTACTTC. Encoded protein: CASSPSPSGRFPGEQYF.